This T cell receptor (beta chain) originates from a study of blood T cell repertoires in COVID-19 (dated by TCRdb to 2020 to 2022). For the study in its entirety: Samples from collaborators originated in the United States, Italy and Spain and spanned both the acute and convalescent phases of COVID-19. The prospective study material was composed of cDNA or gDNA derived from T cells, B-cell-depleted T cells, or PBMCs. Subjects who had been exposed to COVID-19, were actively infected with it, or had recovered from it provided the deeply sampled blood TCRbeta repertoires that made up the dataset. The repertoires were made available in a free public database intended to serve as a resource for research on the immune response to SARS-CoV-2. Samples came from the ongoing ImmuneRACE study (first 160 participants) plus 1,254 subjects from 6 global collaborators. A de-identified subject ID, COVID-19 status, age in years and sex were almost always included in the sample metadata. Where available, HLA class I and class II types were obtained from metadata supplied by the sample provider rather than from assay-based typing.

Collaborating institutions collected whole blood in K2EDTA tubes following their own protocols. Collaborator samples were shipped for TCRbeta analysis as frozen whole blood, isolated PBMCs, or DNA extracted from either sample type. General study outcomes and caveats: The quantity of clinical and demographic metadata differed by source and by participant and was supplied without curation.

CDR1 is given as MNHNY and CDR2 as SVGAGI, both from the germline V gene (reference sequence). V is cut by 0 bases and J by 3 bases, and the space between the germline ends is 12 bases. The CDR3 starts with the cysteine, ends with the phenylalanine, and has 15 residues. Only CDR3 DNA is held: 45 bases, read in frame from base 1. TCRbeta CDR3 regions were amplified from genomic DNA using the immunoSEQ Assay, a bias-controlled multiplex PCR. As for how the authors treated the data: Nucleated cell counts per sample were estimated from amplification of reference gene primers within the assay. To quantify the absolute abundance of each unique TCRbeta CDR3 rearrangement, sequence reads were collapsed and filtered. For each sample, productive Simpson clonality was calculated as the square root of Simpson's diversity index over productive rearrangements. The table comes from immuneACCESS by way of TCRdb, which keeps in-frame sequences with V and J called. Part of the clones is missing from these tables; in studies checked, under half for an unresolved V gene and the rest for unknown reasons. Clone size and the V and J calls come from that table; the DNA yielded D and trimming. This sample lists a few hundred thousand clones; 80% to 90% were detected once. The ten largest clones capture approximately 11% of the sample.

As concerns this clone: The specificity of this receptor is unknown. The record has no base qualities; no much larger clone is one base away.

In this chain, TRBV6-6 is recombined with TRBJ2-7; a tentative D match to TRBD2 spans 6 bases. The sample comprised peripheral blood. This receptor was obtained from a woman in her seventies with acute or convalescent COVID-19. The DNA sequence reads TGTGCCAGCAGTTACTCGGAGGCGGGGCACTACGAGCAGTACTTC. It translates as CASSYSEAGHYEQYF.